Shown below are 27 T cell receptor beta chains from a single sample sequenced in a study of blood T cells in healthy people across ages. It was with a sample-barcoded 5' primer and a J-beta primer mix that a second PCR of roughly 7 to 12 cycles was run. TCRdb called the 5' RACE reads again in MiXCR, with one record for every CDR3 protein. The data hold 790,000 or so distinct CDR3 sequences, with roughly 46% observed a single time. The sequenced material came from blood. The receptor set was obtained from a man older than 75 in good health.

The CDR3 loop reads CASSMTGAYGYTF. In DNA, the CDR3 is TGTGCCAGCAGTATGACAGGGGCCTATGGCTACACCTTC. V usage is TRBV27 and J usage is TRBJ1-2; TRBD1 matches at 8 bases. The CDR3 is made up of 13 amino acids. Germline V lookup: CDR1 MNHEY, CDR2 SMNVEV (reference sequence). The junction had 3 bases not matched to a gene; V was cut back by 5 bases and J by 4 bases.

The rearrangement joins TRBV20-1 to TRBJ1-2; the D gene is possibly TRBD1 (6 bases). The CDR3 extends over 15 amino acids. V gave up 6 bases and J gave up 5 bases, with 22 bases separating them. Per the germline V gene, CDR1 is DFQATT and CDR2 is SNEGSKA (reference sequence). The CDR3 nucleotides read TGCAGTGCCCCCCGGGACACCCTCGGGACATATGGCTACACCTTC. It encodes CSAPRDTLGTYGYTF.

This chain's CDR3 is CASSVKTHNEQYF. CDR3 DNA: TGTGCCAGCAGCGTAAAGACACACAATGAGCAGTACTTC. The rearrangement uses TRBV12-3 or TRBV12-4 and TRBJ2-5; D is unresolved. Trimming left V 6 bases short and J 11 bases short, with 19 bases between. This CDR3 has 13 residues.

Notes on this clonotype: Given a much more abundant clone one base away, this may be a read error. The rearrangement uses TRBV21-1 and TRBJ2-4; no check of the table's D call, TRBD1, against the DNA was made. TRBV21-1 is an annotated pseudogene. This CDR3 is built from 14 residues. CDR3: CASKGQPAKNIQYF. In DNA, the CDR3 is TGTGCCAGCAAAGGACAGCCAGCCAAAAACATTCAGTACTTC.

The V and J genes are TRBV11-2 and TRBJ1-2; maybe TRBD1 (5 bases). V was cut by 5 bases and J by 4 bases, with 11 bases left in between. The germline V gene encodes CDR1 SGHAT and CDR2 FQNNGV. The CDR3 loop spans 13 amino acids. The CDR3 sequence: CASSQGRGYGYTF. The CDR3 DNA is TGTGCCAGCAGCCAGGGTCGGGGCTATGGCTACACCTTC. Drawing the rest from reference TRBV11-2 and TRBJ1-2, the complete variable domain is EAGVAQSPRYKIIEKRQSVAFWCNPISGHATLYWYQQILGQGPKLLIQFQNNGVVDDSQLPKDRFSAERLKGVDSTLKIQPAKLEDSAVYLCASSQGRGYGYTFGSGTRLTVV.

The V gene is TRBV5-1, the J gene TRBJ2-7; D is perhaps TRBD2 (6 bases). The CDR3 loop spans 14 amino acids. Germline lookup yields CDR1 SGHRS and CDR2 YFSETQ. V lost 4 bases and J 6 bases, leaving 17 bases between the germline ends. The CDR3 reads CASSTAGLSAEQYF. CDR3 in DNA: TGCGCCAGCAGCACGGCGGGACTGTCGGCCGAGCAGTACTTC.

This rearrangement joins TRBV29-1 to TRBJ2-1; a weak D match, TRBD2 (5 bases). The V end was cut by 6 bases, the J end by 14 bases, with 20 bases between. Germline values: CDR1 SQVTM, CDR2 ANQGSEA. The CDR3 extends over 12 amino acids. This CDR3 reads CSVAGSGRDEFF. The CDR3 region has the DNA TGCAGCGTGGCTGGGAGCGGCCGAGACGAGTTCTTC.

This chain connects TRBV29-1 to TRBJ2-7; maybe TRBD2 (6 bases). The CDR3 length is 14 residues. Germline CDR1 reads SQVTM; CDR2 reads ANQGSEA. CDR3: CGIQEGYPPYEQYF. DNA for the CDR3: TGCGGGATTCAGGAGGGATACCCACCCTACGAGCAGTACTTC.

The chain is built from TRBV27 and TRBJ2-3, with 10 bases that match TRBD2. V lost 3 bases to trimming and J lost 10 bases; unmatched junction nucleotides: 16. The CDR3 is 17 residues long. CDR1 MNHEY and CDR2 SMNVEV come from the germline V gene (reference sequence). CDR3 nucleotide sequence: TGTGCCAGCAGTTTGCGCTTGGGGAGCGGGAGGGCCCCATCGCAGTATTTT. It is translated as CASSLRLGSGRAPSQYF.

The sample holds many counts of this clonotype. V and J are TRBV5-6 and TRBJ2-7; 7 bases match TRBD1. This CDR3 contains 14 residues. CDR1 and CDR2 from the germline V gene are SGHDT and YYEEEE. The V gene end was trimmed by 0 bases and the J gene end by 7 bases; junction bases not matched to a gene: 7. The CDR3 is CASSLVEGAREQYF. In nucleotides, the CDR3 is TGTGCCAGCAGCTTGGTTGAGGGGGCGCGGGAGCAGTACTTC.

This rearrangement joins TRBV7-2 to TRBJ1-1, with D possibly being TRBD1 (6 bases). Germline V gives CDR1 SGHTA, CDR2 FQGNSA. This CDR3 has 14 amino acids. Trimming took 1 base from V and 5 from J, leaving 11 bases between them. CDR3 nucleotide sequence: TGTGCCAGCAGCTTAGACAGGGTCGTGACTGAAGCTTTCTTT. It is translated as CASSLDRVVTEAFF.

This clonotype was found a few times. The chain links TRBV2 to TRBJ2-2; possibly TRBD1 for D (6 bases). The germline gives CDR1 SNHLY, CDR2 FYNNEI. Trimming pared 3 bases from V and 1 base from J, leaving 9 bases between. The CDR3 spans 15 residues. The CDR3 nucleotides are TGTGCCAGCAGTGACCCAGGGGAGAACACCGGGGAGCTGTTTTTT. Its translation: CASSDPGENTGELFF.

This clonotype turned up a few times. The chain couples TRBV2 to TRBJ2-5; a weak D match, TRBD1 (5 bases). This CDR3 is 14 amino acids long. Germline CDR1 and CDR2: SNHLY and FYNNEI. The V and J ends lost 7 bases and 0 bases respectively, with 12 bases between them. The CDR3 sequence: CASTEIRDQETQYF. The CDR3 DNA follows: TGTGCCAGCACTGAGATCAGGGACCAAGAGACCCAGTACTTC.

This clonotype occurred a few times. This chain joins TRBV9 and TRBJ2-5, with TRBD1 as a possible D gene (6 bases). This CDR3 region has 14 residues. CDR1 is SGDLS and CDR2 is YYNGEE in the germline V gene. Trimming removed 5 bases from V and 4 bases from J, with 15 bases in between. In nucleotides, the CDR3 is TGTGCCAGCAGTACCCAGGGGCGGGCAGAGACCCAGTACTTC. It is translated as CASSTQGRAETQYF.

This sequence joins TRBV20-1 and TRBJ2-4, with D unclear. CDR3 length equals 16 residues. Trimming stripped 1 base from V and 3 bases from J, with 16 bases between. CDR1 is DFQATT, CDR2 SNEGSKA, per germline (reference sequence). CDR3 sequence (DNA): TGCAGTGCTAGAGCAGATAAAAGCCATAACAAAAACATTCAGTACTTC. It is translated as CSARADKSHNKNIQYF.

The V call is TRBV2, the J call TRBJ1-1, with unresolved D. CDR3 size: 12 residues. Trimming pared 4 bases from V and 1 base from J, leaving 4 bases between. Per the germline V gene, CDR1 is SNHLY and CDR2 is FYNNEI. The CDR3 sequence: CASSGPNTEAFF. The CDR3 bases are TGTGCCAGCAGTGGCCCGAACACTGAAGCTTTCTTT.

This clonotype was recorded at least ten times. This sequence joins TRBV12-3 or TRBV12-4 and TRBJ2-1; maybe TRBD1 (5 bases). CDR3 length: 11 amino acids. V gave up 7 bases and J gave up 6 bases, with 7 bases separating them. In DNA form, the CDR3 reads TGTGCCAGCACAGGGTCCAATGAGCAGTTCTTC. Its protein is CASTGSNEQFF.

The J gene is TRBJ1-1, the V gene TRBV29-1; 7 bases are shared with TRBD1. J lost 4 bases, V lost 6 bases, and 5 bases had no gene match. CDR1 and CDR2 (germline): SQVTM, ANQGSEA. This CDR3 is built from 12 residues. The CDR3 reads CSVVTGATEAFF. Written as DNA, the CDR3 is TGCAGCGTAGTTACAGGGGCCACTGAAGCTTTCTTT. The entire variable domain, with the rest obtained from reference TRBV29-1 and TRBJ1-1, is as follows: SAVISQKPSRDICQRGTSLTIQCQVDSQVTMMFWYRQQPGQSLTLIATANQGSEATYESGFVIDKFPISRPNLTFSTLTVSNMSPEDSSIYLCSVVTGATEAFFGQGTRLTVV.

On this clonotype itself: An end of the junction differs from the germline gene, which may be a read error. This chain links TRBV9 with TRBJ2-7, with 8 bases aligning to TRBD1. In germline, CDR1 is SGDLS, CDR2 YYNGEE. The CDR3 totals 14 residues. The DNA for the CDR3 is TGTACCAGCAGCGGTGGACAGGGAGGCTACGAGCAGTACTTC. Protein sequence: CTSSGGQGGYEQYF.

This clonotype was detected a few times. J is TRBJ2-1 and V is TRBV6-1; TRBD2 matches 10 bases. This CDR3 region has 17 residues. Trimming removed 5 bases from V and 2 bases from J; junction bases left unmatched: 9. Germline V CDR1 and CDR2: MNHNS, SASEGT. The CDR3 DNA reads TGTGCCAGCAGTCCCGGGGGACTAGCGTCCCCCTACAATGAGCAGTTCTTC. Encoded protein: CASSPGGLASPYNEQFF.

In its sample, this clonotype was seen a few times. The chain joins TRBV29-1 to TRBJ1-1, with D perhaps matching TRBD1 (6 bases). Germline CDR1 reads SQVTM; CDR2 reads ANQGSEA. This CDR3 has 13 amino acids. The germline V and J ends were trimmed by 7 bases and 4 bases, with 16 bases remaining between them. CDR3 sequence (DNA): TGCAGCGCCGGAGGGGGGGTGGGCACTGAAGCTTTCTTT. As protein: CSAGGGVGTEAFF. Filled out from reference TRBV29-1 and TRBJ1-1, the complete variable domain reads SAVISQKPSRDICQRGTSLTIQCQVDSQVTMMFWYRQQPGQSLTLIATANQGSEATYESGFVIDKFPISRPNLTFSTLTVSNMSPEDSSIYLCSAGGGVGTEAFFGQGTRLTVV.

V is TRBV5-1 and J is TRBJ2-2; 7 bases fit TRBD1. CDR3 length equals 14 residues. CDR1 and CDR2 (germline): SGHRS, YFSETQ. V lost 4 bases to trimming and J lost 7 bases; unmatched junction nucleotides: 7. CDR3 sequence (DNA): TGCGCCAGCAGCCGACAGGGCTGGGACGGGGAGCTGTTTTTT. Its protein is CASSRQGWDGELFF. Full variable domain (missing parts from reference TRBV5-1 and TRBJ2-2): KAGVTQTPRYLIKTRGQQVTLSCSPISGHRSVSWYQQTPGQGLQFLFEYFSETQRNKGNFPGRFSGRQFSNSRSEMNVSTLELGDSALYLCASSRQGWDGELFFGEGSRLTVL.

This rearrangement joins TRBV6-5 to TRBJ2-1; either TRBD1 or TRBD2 may fit D (5 bases each). CDR1 is MNHEY and CDR2 is SVGAGI in the germline V gene. Trimming cost V 2 bases and J 9 bases, with 11 bases left between them. The CDR3 spans 13 residues. CDR3 residues: CASSYGYGAEQFF. The CDR3 region has the DNA TGTGCCAGCAGTTACGGCTACGGGGCTGAGCAGTTCTTC.

In its sample, this clonotype was seen many times. This rearrangement joins TRBV10-3 to TRBJ2-3, with TRBD2 as a possible D gene (6 bases). The CDR3 runs to 13 residues. Trimming left V 6 bases short and J 5 bases short, with 12 bases between. Germline CDR1 and CDR2: ENHRY and SYGVKD. The CDR3 here is CAIREGQVDTQYF. CDR3 DNA: TGTGCCATCAGGGAGGGGCAAGTAGATACGCAGTATTTT.

The V call is TRBV7-9, the J call TRBJ2-5; tentatively, D is TRBD1 (6 bases). The DNA end lines up better with TRBJ2-7; the J call may be wrong. CDR1 SEHNR and CDR2 FQNEAQ come from the germline V gene (reference sequence). The CDR3 is 12 residues long. This CDR3 is CASSGTGIEQYF. CDR3 nucleotide sequence: TGTGCCAGCAGCGGCACAGGGATCGAGCAGTACTTC.

The CDR3 DNA reads as TGTGCCATCAGTGAGGTGGACAGGCGAAACTACGAGCAGTACTTC. As protein: CAISEVDRRNYEQYF. The V call is TRBV10-3, the J call TRBJ2-7; 7 bases align to TRBD1. The CDR3 runs to 15 residues. V was pared by 2 bases and J by 3 bases, with 7 bases of the junction left unmatched. Germline-derived CDR1 and CDR2 are ENHRY and SYGVKD.

The gene calls are TRBV27 and TRBJ2-1; TRBD2 is a possible D gene (5 bases). The V end lost 3 bases, the J end lost 10 bases, and 10 bases lay between the germline ends. Germline CDR1 reads MNHEY; CDR2 reads SMNVEV (reference sequence). This CDR3 comprises 12 residues. This CDR3 is CASSFPGNEQFF. CDR3 coding DNA: TGTGCCAGCAGTTTTCCGGGAAACGAGCAGTTCTTC.